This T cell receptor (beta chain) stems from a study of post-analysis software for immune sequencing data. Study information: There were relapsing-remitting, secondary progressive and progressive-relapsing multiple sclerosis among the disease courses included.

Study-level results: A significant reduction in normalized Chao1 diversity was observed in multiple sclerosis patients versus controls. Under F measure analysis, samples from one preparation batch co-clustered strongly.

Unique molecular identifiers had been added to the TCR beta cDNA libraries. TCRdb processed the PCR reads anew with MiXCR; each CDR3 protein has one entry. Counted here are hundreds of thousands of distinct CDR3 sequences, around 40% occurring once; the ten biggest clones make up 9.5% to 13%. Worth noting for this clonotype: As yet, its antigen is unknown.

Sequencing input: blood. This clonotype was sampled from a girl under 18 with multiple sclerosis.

For the CDR3, the DNA is TGTGCCAGCTTACAGGCGGGAGGGAACACAGATACGCAGTATTTT. Residues: CASLQAGGNTDTQYF. The chain combines TRBV7-2 with TRBJ2-3; 9 bases align to TRBD2. Germline CDR1 reads SGHTA; CDR2 reads FQGNSA. V shed 8 bases, J shed 2 bases, and the junction held 8 bases outside the gene matches. This CDR3 is built from 15 residues.